This passage covers 27 T cell receptor beta chains from one sample sequenced in a study of CD8 T cells in ankylosing spondylitis. These receptors' targets are unknown. Study-wide results and limits: There was a TCR beta motif, made of fewer than 10 highly homologous variants, that appeared characteristic of ankylosing spondylitis blood.

TCRdb fed the 5' RACE reads into MiXCR, producing one record per CDR3 protein. In the table there are more than 300,000 distinct CDR3 sequences, 7% to 9% of which are singletons. The specimen sequenced was blood, either unsorted or a sorted T cell fraction (not recorded which). The receptor source for this set is a male donor with ankylosing spondylitis.

This rearrangement joins TRBV19 to TRBJ1-6, with 7 positions matching TRBD1. Germline CDR1 LNHDA, CDR2 SQIVND (reference sequence). The CDR3 totals 15 residues. V gave up 4 bases and J gave up 8 bases; unmatched junction bases: 8. In nucleotides, the CDR3 is TGTGCCAGTAGTAACCCGACAGGGACGGATTCACCCCTCCACTTT. It is translated as CASSNPTGTDSPLHF. The full variable domain, with the rest looked up from reference TRBV19 and TRBJ1-6, is DGGITQSPKYLFRKEGQNVTLSCEQNLNHDAMYWYRQDPGQGLRLIYYSQIVNDFQKGDIAEGYSVSREKKESFPLTVTSAQKNPTAFYLCASSNPTGTDSPLHFGNGTRLTVT.

This clonotype was counted a few times. The V gene is TRBV11-2, the J gene TRBJ2-7, with 11 positions matching TRBD1. The V gene end was trimmed by 5 bases and the J gene end by 5 bases; junction bases not matched to a gene: 8. Germline V lookup: CDR1 SGHAT, CDR2 FQNNGV. CDR3 size: 15 residues. The DNA of the CDR3 is TGTGCCAGCAGCAAGGGGGACAGGGGGGGCCACGAGCAGTACTTC. It specifies CASSKGDRGGHEQYF. Full variable domain (outside the CDR3, taken from reference TRBV11-2 and TRBJ2-7): EAGVAQSPRYKIIEKRQSVAFWCNPISGHATLYWYQQILGQGPKLLIQFQNNGVVDDSQLPKDRFSAERLKGVDSTLKIQPAKLEDSAVYLCASSKGDRGGHEQYFGPGTRLTVT.

The chain combines TRBV18 with TRBJ2-7; 9 bases match TRBD2. The CDR3 has 15 residues. The J segment lost 6 bases and the V segment lost 2 bases, leaving 8 bases of the junction unmatched. Germline V gives CDR1 KGHSH, CDR2 LQKENI. The CDR3 DNA follows: TGTGCCAGCTCACCATCAGTAGCGGGAGTTGGCGAGCAGTACTTC. It translates to CASSPSVAGVGEQYF.

The rearrangement joins TRBV27 to TRBJ1-1; 7 bases map to TRBD1. This CDR3 is built from 14 residues. In germline, CDR1 is MNHEY, CDR2 SMNVEV (reference sequence). J was trimmed by 6 bases and V by 5 bases; bases with no gene match: 9. The CDR3, as DNA: TGTGCCAGCAGTCCCTCAGGGGGGGGGTCTGAAGCTTTCTTT. Translating it yields CASSPSGGGSEAFF.

This clonotype has more than one count but fewer than ten. The J gene is TRBJ2-2, the V gene TRBV29-1; D gene ambiguous. CDR1 is SQVTM and CDR2 is ANQGSEA in the germline V gene. The CDR3 consists of 14 residues. Between the trimmed V and J ends, which lost 4 bases and 3 bases, there was a span of 12 bases. The CDR3 DNA sequence: TGCAGCGTTGGTGGGAACAGATACACCGGGGAGCTGTTTTTT. Translation: CSVGGNRYTGELFF.

Only a few counts were recorded for this clonotype. The rearrangement joins TRBV11-2 to TRBJ2-1; D gene uncertain. There are 18 residues in the CDR3. Trimming took 5 bases from V and 6 from J, leaving 26 bases between them. CDR1 and CDR2 (germline): SGHAT, FQNNGV. In DNA, the CDR3 is TGTGCCAGCAGCCCGACCCCTACAAGTTCGGCGGCGGTCAATGAGCAGTTCTTC. Translated, it gives CASSPTPTSSAAVNEQFF. The full variable domain, rest sourced from reference TRBV11-2 and TRBJ2-1, is EAGVAQSPRYKIIEKRQSVAFWCNPISGHATLYWYQQILGQGPKLLIQFQNNGVVDDSQLPKDRFSAERLKGVDSTLKIQPAKLEDSAVYLCASSPTPTSSAAVNEQFFGPGTRLTVL.

The chain uses TRBV27 and TRBJ1-1; tentatively, D is TRBD1 (5 bases). The CDR3 sequence is 15 residues long. Trimming cost V 5 bases and J 1 base, with 14 bases left between them. Per the germline V gene, CDR1 is MNHEY and CDR2 is SMNVEV (reference sequence). CDR3 DNA sequence: TGTGCCAGCAGTACGGACACCTCCACGAACACTGAAGCTTTCTTT. This translates into CASSTDTSTNTEAFF.

This clonotype was seen only a few times. The junction departs from the called germline gene at one end, perhaps through a read error. This chain uses TRBV5-6 with TRBJ2-7; D call uncertain. Germline CDR1 reads SGHDT; CDR2 reads YYEEEE. The CDR3 loop spans 11 amino acids. CDR3 nucleotides: TGTGCCAGCAGCCGGGTGGGGTCTCCGGAGTTC. It translates to CASSRVGSPEF.

This clonotype was observed a handful of times. The rearrangement uses TRBV5-1 and TRBJ2-1, with D tentatively TRBD2 (5 bases). Trimming took 4 bases from V and 6 from J, leaving 17 bases between them. Germline CDR1 and CDR2: SGHRS and YFSETQ. CDR3 length equals 15 residues. Here the CDR3 reads CASSADSNLGNEQFF. In DNA, the CDR3 is TGCGCCAGCAGCGCGGACTCGAACTTGGGCAATGAGCAGTTCTTC.

The chain combines TRBV24-1 with TRBJ2-3; possibly TRBD1 or TRBD2 for D (7 bases each). There are 15 residues in the CDR3. Germline lookup yields CDR1 KGHDR and CDR2 SFDVKD. The V end was cut by 2 bases, the J end by 6 bases, with 14 bases between. The CDR3 DNA follows: TGTGCCACCAGTGATTCCCGACAGGGAGGGGATACGCAGTATTTT. This codes for CATSDSRQGGDTQYF.

This clonotype was found a few times. The chain combines TRBV12-3 or TRBV12-4 with TRBJ2-7; possibly TRBD2 for D (6 bases). V shed 0 bases and J shed 6 bases, with 21 bases lying between them. CDR3 length: 17 residues. The CDR3 sequence is CASSLAPPGLPLGEQYF. The CDR3 region has the DNA TGTGCCAGCAGTTTAGCACCTCCGGGACTGCCCTTAGGCGAGCAGTACTTC.

The chain recombines TRBV20-1 with TRBJ1-2, with a weak D call TRBD1 (6 bases). The germline V gene has CDR1 DFQATT and CDR2 SNEGSKA (reference sequence). The CDR3 consists of 11 residues. CDR3 protein: CRTWGANGYTF. The DNA for the CDR3 is TGCAGGACATGGGGGGCTAATGGCTACACCTTC.

This chain links TRBV5-1 with TRBJ2-5; possibly TRBD2 for D (6 bases). CDR1 and CDR2 (germline): SGHRS, YFSETQ. Trimming took 0 bases from V and 5 from J, leaving 17 bases between them. This CDR3 is 16 amino acids long. In DNA form, the CDR3 reads TGCGCCAGCAGCTTGGCCGGGGGTACAACCCCGGAGACCCAGTACTTC. This encodes CASSLAGGTTPETQYF.

V gene TRBV20-1 combines with J gene TRBJ2-7, with 9 bases identical to TRBD1. The V segment lost 6 bases and the J segment 2 bases; nucleotides outside the gene matches: 8. Germline loops: CDR1 DFQATT, CDR2 SNEGSKA (reference sequence). The CDR3 covers 14 residues. The CDR3 coding sequence is TGCAGTGCCGAAGGGACAGGGAACACCTACGAGCAGTACTTC. It yields the protein CSAEGTGNTYEQYF.

In this sample, this clonotype turned up a few times. The genes are TRBV29-1 and TRBJ2-3, with 7 bases identical to TRBD2. Germline V gene data show CDR1 as SQVTM and CDR2 as ANQGSEA. Germline trimming cut 1 base from V and 0 bases from J; bases unmatched to any gene: 4. The CDR3 has 15 amino acids. CDR3 protein: CSVEAGRPSTDTQYF. The CDR3 DNA sequence: TGCAGCGTTGAAGCCGGGAGGCCAAGCACAGATACGCAGTATTTT.

This clonotype was seen a few times. CDR3 DNA sequence: TGTGCCAGTAGTATGGTTCTAGCGGGACTGAGAAATGAGCAGTTCTTC. This codes for CASSMVLAGLRNEQFF. The V call is TRBV19, the J call TRBJ2-1; 9 positions match TRBD2. Germline V gives CDR1 LNHDA, CDR2 SQIVND (reference sequence). CDR3 length equals 16 residues. With V trimmed by 3 bases and J by 7 bases, 10 bases remained unmatched.

In this sample, this clonotype turned up a few times. The chain couples TRBV11-2 to TRBJ2-2; TRBD1 agrees at 8 bases. Germline assignment: CDR1 SGHAT and CDR2 FQNNGV. V gave up 5 bases and J gave up 5 bases; unmatched junction bases: 7. CDR3 size: 15 residues. In DNA form, the CDR3 reads TGTGCCAGCAGCGCAGGACAGGGTATAACCGGGGAGCTGTTTTTT. It is translated as CASSAGQGITGELFF.

The CDR3 region is CASSLARRSSYNEQFF. Written as DNA, the CDR3 is TGTGCCAGCAGCTTAGCGCGCCGTAGCTCCTACAATGAGCAGTTCTTC. The chain uses TRBV7-2 and TRBJ2-1; D uncertain. The CDR3 has 16 residues. Trimming shortened V by 0 bases and J by 0 bases, and 9 bases separated the two germline ends. In germline, CDR1 is SGHTA, CDR2 FQGNSA. The entire variable domain, with the rest obtained from reference TRBV7-2 and TRBJ2-1, is as follows: GAGVSQSPSNKVTEKGKDVELRCDPISGHTALYWYRQSLGQGLEFLIYFQGNSAPDKSGLPSDRFSAERTGGSVSTLTIQRTQQEDSAVYLCASSLARRSSYNEQFFGPGTRLTVL.

This chain uses TRBV5-1 with TRBJ2-5; no clear D gene. CDR1 and CDR2 from the germline V gene are SGHRS and YFSETQ. V lost 3 bases, J lost 0 bases, and 9 bases lay in between. This CDR3 is 14 amino acids long. In nucleotides, the CDR3 is TGCGCCAGCAGCTCTGGCAGGAACCAAGAGACCCAGTACTTC. This encodes CASSSGRNQETQYF.

The gene calls are TRBV6-2 or TRBV6-3 and TRBJ1-5, with a tentative D call TRBD1 (5 bases). In germline, CDR1 is MNHEY, CDR2 SVGEGT. The V gene lost 3 bases and the J gene lost 6 bases, with 15 bases spanning the gap. The CDR3 spans 15 residues. CDR3 loop: CASSYGGTGVQPQHF. In nucleotides, the CDR3 is TGTGCCAGCAGTTATGGGGGGACGGGTGTTCAGCCCCAGCATTTT.

This clonotype was counted only a few times. The gene calls are TRBV20-1 and TRBJ1-4; D unresolved. Trimming left V 6 bases short and J 7 bases short, with 15 bases between. CDR1 DFQATT and CDR2 SNEGSKA come from the germline V gene (reference sequence). There are 13 residues in the CDR3. The DNA for the CDR3 is TGCAGTGCGCGTGCGGGGAAAGGTGAAAAACTGTTTTTT. It is translated as CSARAGKGEKLFF.

This clonotype was counted many times. The rearrangement joins TRBV25-1 to TRBJ2-2, with D uncertain. The CDR3 runs to 16 residues. Looked up from germline, CDR1 is MGHDK and CDR2 is SYGVNS. Between the trimmed V and J ends, which lost 1 base and 2 bases, there was a span of 11 bases. The DNA for the CDR3 is TGTGCCAGCAGTGAATTATCTACACCCAACACCGGGGAGCTGTTTTTT. Amino acids: CASSELSTPNTGELFF.

The chain has TRBV29-1 and TRBJ2-2; 10 bases match TRBD2. The CDR3 spans 16 residues. CDR1 is SQVTM, CDR2 ANQGSEA, per germline. V lost 6 bases, J lost 5 bases, and 12 bases stayed unmatched. Written as DNA, the CDR3 is TGCAGCGTCGGAAGAGCGGGAGGGTTCGGGACCGGGGAGCTGTTTTTT. Translating it yields CSVGRAGGFGTGELFF.

This chain joins TRBV5-1 and TRBJ2-6; maybe TRBD1 (6 bases). The CDR3 extends over 20 amino acids. Germline V gene lookup returns CDR1 SGHRS and CDR2 YFSETQ. Trimming removed 3 bases at V and 0 bases at J, with 22 bases between. The CDR3 sequence is CASSSEDRGIFGSGANVLTF. The CDR3 DNA sequence: TGCGCCAGCAGCTCGGAGGACAGAGGAATTTTTGGCTCTGGGGCCAACGTCCTGACTTTC.

A few counts support this clonotype. V usage is TRBV30 and J usage is TRBJ2-3; D is undetermined. Germline V lookup: CDR1 GTSNPN, CDR2 SVGIG (reference sequence). Trimming removed 2 bases at V and 8 bases at J, with 8 bases between. The CDR3 has 11 residues. The DNA of the CDR3 is TGTGCCTGGAGTAGTGGCGGTACGCAGTATTTT. It codes for CAWSSGGTQYF.

The rearrangement joins TRBV19 to TRBJ2-1; TRBD2 aligns across 12 bases. Per the germline V gene, CDR1 is LNHDA and CDR2 is SQIVND (reference sequence). CDR3 length equals 15 residues. Trimming cost V 1 base and J 14 bases; bases outside gene matches: 9. CDR3 in DNA: TGTGCCAGTAGTATAGGGACTAGCGGGACCGCGAGGGAGTTCTTC. This sequence encodes CASSIGTSGTAREFF.

The chain has TRBV5-1 and TRBJ2-7; 14 bases align to TRBD2. The CDR3 sequence is 17 residues long. Germline V lookup: CDR1 SGHRS, CDR2 YFSETQ. V was clipped by 4 bases and J by 2 bases; unmatched bases: 8. For the CDR3, the DNA is TGCGCCAGCAGCAGGACACCGGGACTAGCGGGGGCCTACGAGCAGTACTTC. Amino acid sequence: CASSRTPGLAGAYEQYF.